This T cell receptor beta chain was retrieved from a study of T cells after posttransplantation cyclophosphamide. Assay: immunoSEQ multiplex PCR; the TCRdb copy retains only in-frame clones and omits some. This set yields several thousand clones and no singletons; the top ten hold 45% to 55%. On this clone: The antigen is not known.

This CDR3 has 15 amino acids. In germline, CDR1 is SGHTA, CDR2 FQGNSA. Trimming took 1 base from V and 7 from J, leaving 16 bases between them. Study-wide results and limits: TRB clonality was highly associated with recipient CMV seropositivity and reactivation. Donor-recipient repertoire similarity was low at 1-2 months, rising over year one.

Treatment was busulfan-fludarabine conditioning, a marrow graft, and cyclophosphamide on days +3 and +4. The specimen was PBMCs, collected after allogeneic stem cell transplant with posttransplant cyclophosphamide. The source of this sequence is a male patient aged 45-60 years who received an allogeneic stem cell transplant from an unrelated donor, was CMV-positive, and had acute GVHD only. Part of the T cells may come from the graft donor. The rearrangement uses TRBV7-2 and TRBJ2-5; D is perhaps TRBD2 (7 bases). CDR3 in amino acids: CASSLEPPGGATQYF. The CDR3, as DNA: TGTGCCAGCAGCTTAGAACCTCCGGGGGGCGCGACCCAGTACTTC.